This TCR beta chain was recorded in a study of circulating and synovial CD4+ cells in juvenile arthritis. Study findings and constraints: Deeper sequencing increased measured overlap with synovial clonotypes. Circulating pathogenic-like and bulk T cells looked alike by Vbeta family usage.

This CDR3 is 12 amino acids long. The germline V gene encodes CDR1 SGHAT and CDR2 FQNNGV. Of note for this clone: Its antigen is unknown. One junction end disagrees with the germline gene, perhaps due to a read error.

TCRdb's table, derived via immunoSEQ multiplex PCR, lists solely in-frame clones and lacks some. Among about 3,500 clones listed, roughly four fifths were seen once. The chain has TRBV11-2 and TRBJ1-1; 9 nucleotides match TRBD1. The TCR sequence derives from a human donor with juvenile idiopathic arthritis. The sequenced sample consisted of CD4+ T cells from synovial fluid. The CDR3 bases are TGTGCCAGCAGCCCCGCCGGGACAGGGCTCCGTTTT. It codes for CASSPAGTGLRF.